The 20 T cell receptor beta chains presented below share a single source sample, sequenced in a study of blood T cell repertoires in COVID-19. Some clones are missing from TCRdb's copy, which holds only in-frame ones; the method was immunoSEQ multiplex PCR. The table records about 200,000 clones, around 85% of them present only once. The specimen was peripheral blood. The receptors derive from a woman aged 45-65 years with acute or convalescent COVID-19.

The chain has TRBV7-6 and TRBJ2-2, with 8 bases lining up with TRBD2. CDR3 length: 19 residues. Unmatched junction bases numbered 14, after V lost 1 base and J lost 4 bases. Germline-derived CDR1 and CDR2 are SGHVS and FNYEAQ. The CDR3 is CASSLDSLIVGRATGELFF. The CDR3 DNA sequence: TGTGCCAGCAGCTTAGATTCTCTTATTGTCGGGAGGGCCACCGGGGAGCTGTTTTTT. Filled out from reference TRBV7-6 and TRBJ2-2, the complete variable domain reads GAGVSQSPRYKVTKRGQDVALRCDPISGHVSLYWYRQALGQGPEFLTYFNYEAQQDKSGLPNDRFSAERPEGSISTLTIQRTEQRDSAMYRCASSLDSLIVGRATGELFFGEGSRLTVL.

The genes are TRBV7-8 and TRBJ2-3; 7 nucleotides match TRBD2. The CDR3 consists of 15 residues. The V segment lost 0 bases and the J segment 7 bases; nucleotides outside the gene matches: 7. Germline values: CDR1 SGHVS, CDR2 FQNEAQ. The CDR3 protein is CASSLASGGANTQYF. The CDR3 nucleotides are TGTGCCAGCAGCTTAGCGTCGGGGGGTGCAAATACGCAGTATTTT.

CDR3 in DNA: TGTGCCAGCTTTGGGGGGTTTGCATCCTACGAGCAGTACTTC. Protein sequence: CASFGGFASYEQYF. This chain uses TRBV28 with TRBJ2-7; a possible D gene is TRBD2 (6 bases). Germline V gene data show CDR1 as MDHEN and CDR2 as SYDVKM. The CDR3 sequence is 14 residues long. Trimming stripped 8 bases from V and 1 base from J, with 15 bases between.

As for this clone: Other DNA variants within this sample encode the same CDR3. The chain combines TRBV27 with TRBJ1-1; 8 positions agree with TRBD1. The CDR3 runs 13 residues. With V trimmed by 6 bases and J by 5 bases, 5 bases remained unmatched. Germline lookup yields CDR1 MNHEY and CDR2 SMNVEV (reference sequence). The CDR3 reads CASSLDRGTEAFF. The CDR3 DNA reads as TGTGCCAGCAGCCTAGACAGGGGTACTGAAGCTTTCTTT.

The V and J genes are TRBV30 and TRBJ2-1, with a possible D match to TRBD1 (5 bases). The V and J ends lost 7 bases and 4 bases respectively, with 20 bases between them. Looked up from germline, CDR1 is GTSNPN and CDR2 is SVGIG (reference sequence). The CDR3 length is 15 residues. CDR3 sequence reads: CALDQPGRPYNEQFF. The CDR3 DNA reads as TGTGCCTTGGACCAACCAGGGCGACCTTACAATGAGCAGTTCTTC.

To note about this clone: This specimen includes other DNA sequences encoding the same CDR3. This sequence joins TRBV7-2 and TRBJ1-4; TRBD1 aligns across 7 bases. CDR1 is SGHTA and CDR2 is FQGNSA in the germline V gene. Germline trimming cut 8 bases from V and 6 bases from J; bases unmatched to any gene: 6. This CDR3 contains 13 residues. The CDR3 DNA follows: TGTGCCAGCCGACAGGGTATTGATGAAAAACTGTTTTTT. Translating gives CASRQGIDEKLFF. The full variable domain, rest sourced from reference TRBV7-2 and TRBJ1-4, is GAGVSQSPSNKVTEKGKDVELRCDPISGHTALYWYRQSLGQGLEFLIYFQGNSAPDKSGLPSDRFSAERTGGSVSTLTIQRTQQEDSAVYLCASRQGIDEKLFFGSGTQLSVL.

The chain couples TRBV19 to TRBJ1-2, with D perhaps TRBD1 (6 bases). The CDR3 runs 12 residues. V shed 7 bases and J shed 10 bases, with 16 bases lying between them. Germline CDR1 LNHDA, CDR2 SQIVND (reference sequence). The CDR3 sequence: CASTIGGRNYTF. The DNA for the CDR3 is TGTGCCAGTACCATAGGGGGTAGGAACTACACCTTC. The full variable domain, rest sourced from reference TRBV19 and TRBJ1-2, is DGGITQSPKYLFRKEGQNVTLSCEQNLNHDAMYWYRQDPGQGLRLIYYSQIVNDFQKGDIAEGYSVSREKKESFPLTVTSAQKNPTAFYLCASTIGGRNYTFGSGTRLTVV.

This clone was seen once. The CDR3 nucleotides are TGTGCCAGAAGCTTAATCGACAGGGGGCCTCAGCCCCAGCATTTT. Amino acid sequence: CARSLIDRGPQPQHF. The gene calls are TRBV5-3 and TRBJ1-5, with TRBD1 matching 10 bases. Being an ORF, TRBV5-3 has a function that is uncertain. V lost 2 bases, J lost 6 bases, and 5 bases stayed unmatched. The CDR3 is 15 residues long.

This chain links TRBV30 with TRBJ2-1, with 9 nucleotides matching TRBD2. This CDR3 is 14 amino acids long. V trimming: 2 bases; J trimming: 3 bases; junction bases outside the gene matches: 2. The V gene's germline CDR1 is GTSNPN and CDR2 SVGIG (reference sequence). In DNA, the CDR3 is TGTGCCTGGAGTAAGACTAGCGGCTACAATGAGCAGTTCTTC. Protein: CAWSKTSGYNEQFF. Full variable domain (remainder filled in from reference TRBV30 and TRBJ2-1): SQTIHQWPATLVQPVGSPLSLECTVEGTSNPNLYWYRQAAGRGLQLLFYSVGIGQISSEVPQNLSASRPQDRQFILSSKKLLLSDSGFYLCAWSKTSGYNEQFFGPGTRLTVL.

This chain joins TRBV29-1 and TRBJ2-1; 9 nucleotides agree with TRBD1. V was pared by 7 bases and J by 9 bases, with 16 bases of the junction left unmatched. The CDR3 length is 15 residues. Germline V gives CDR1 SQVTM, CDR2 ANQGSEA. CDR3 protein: CSASKAGTGKGEQFF. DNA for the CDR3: TGCAGCGCCTCAAAGGCCGGGACAGGGAAAGGTGAGCAGTTCTTC.

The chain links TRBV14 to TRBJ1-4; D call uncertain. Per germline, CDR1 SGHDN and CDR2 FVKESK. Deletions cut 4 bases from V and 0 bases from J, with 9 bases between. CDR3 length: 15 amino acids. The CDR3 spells CASSPRLATNEKLFF. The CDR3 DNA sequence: TGTGCCAGCAGCCCCCGTCTCGCAACTAATGAAAAACTGTTTTTT.

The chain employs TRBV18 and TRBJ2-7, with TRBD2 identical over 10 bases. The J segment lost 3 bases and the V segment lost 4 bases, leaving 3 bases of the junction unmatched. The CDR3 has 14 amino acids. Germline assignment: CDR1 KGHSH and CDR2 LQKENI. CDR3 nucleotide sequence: TGTGCCAGCTCACAGACTAGCGGGCTCTACGAGCAGTACTTC. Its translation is CASSQTSGLYEQYF.

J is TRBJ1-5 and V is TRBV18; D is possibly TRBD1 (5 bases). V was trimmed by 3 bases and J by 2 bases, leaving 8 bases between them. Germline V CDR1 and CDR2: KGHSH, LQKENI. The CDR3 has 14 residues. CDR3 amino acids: CASSPWGRNQPQHF. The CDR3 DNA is TGTGCCAGCTCACCCTGGGGCCGCAATCAGCCCCAGCATTTT. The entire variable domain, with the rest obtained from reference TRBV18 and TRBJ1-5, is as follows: NAGVMQNPRHLVRRRGQEARLRCSPMKGHSHVYWYRQLPEEGLKFMVYLQKENIIDESGMPKERFSAEFPKEGPSILRIQQVVRGDSAAYFCASSPWGRNQPQHFGDGTRLSIL.

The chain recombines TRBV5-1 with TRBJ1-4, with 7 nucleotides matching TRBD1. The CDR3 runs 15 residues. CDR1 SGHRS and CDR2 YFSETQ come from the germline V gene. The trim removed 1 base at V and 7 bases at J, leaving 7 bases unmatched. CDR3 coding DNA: TGCGCCAGCAGCTTGACAGGGGTGGCTTTTGAAAAACTGTTTTTT. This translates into CASSLTGVAFEKLFF.

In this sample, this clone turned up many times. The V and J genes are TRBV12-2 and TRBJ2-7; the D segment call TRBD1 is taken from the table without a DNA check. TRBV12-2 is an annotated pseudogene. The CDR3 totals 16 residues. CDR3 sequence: CASRSKGRDRGYEQYF. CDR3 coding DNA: TGTGCAAGTCGCTCTAAGGGACGGGACAGGGGCTACGAGCAGTACTTC.

The CDR3 region is CASSLGGTYEQYF. DNA for the CDR3: TGTGCCAGCAGCTTAGGGGGGACCTACGAGCAGTACTTC. The chain couples TRBV7-3 to TRBJ2-7; TRBD2 might be the D (6 bases). Trimming took 2 bases from V and 2 from J, leaving 7 bases between them. The germline V gene has CDR1 SGHTA and CDR2 FQGTGA. This CDR3 spans 13 amino acids.

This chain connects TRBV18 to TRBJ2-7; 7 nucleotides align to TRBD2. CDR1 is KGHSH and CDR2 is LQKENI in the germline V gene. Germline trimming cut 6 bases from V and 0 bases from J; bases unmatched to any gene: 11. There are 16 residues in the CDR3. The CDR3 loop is CASSPMGGLSSYEQYF. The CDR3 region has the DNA TGTGCCAGCTCTCCCATGGGGGGGTTATCCTCCTACGAGCAGTACTTC.

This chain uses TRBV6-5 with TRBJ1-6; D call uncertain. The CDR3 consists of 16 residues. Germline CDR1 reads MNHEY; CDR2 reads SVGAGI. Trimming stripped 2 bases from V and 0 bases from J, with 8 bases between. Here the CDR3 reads CASSYGQSSYNSPLHF. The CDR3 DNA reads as TGTGCCAGCAGTTACGGGCAGAGCTCCTATAATTCACCCCTCCACTTT.

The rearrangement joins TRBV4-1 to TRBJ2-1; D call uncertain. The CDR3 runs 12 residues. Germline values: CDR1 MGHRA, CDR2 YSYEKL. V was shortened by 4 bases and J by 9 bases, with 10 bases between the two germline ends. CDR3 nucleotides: TGCGCCAGCAGCCCCCGTCCCGGTGAGCAGTTCTTC. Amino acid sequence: CASSPRPGEQFF.

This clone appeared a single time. The CDR3 coding sequence is TGTGCCAGCACCTACGCGGCGGACACATACAATGAGCAGTTCTTC. Residues: CASTYAADTYNEQFF. V and J are TRBV9 and TRBJ2-1; D may be TRBD1 (5 bases). The V end was cut by 6 bases, the J end by 4 bases, with 17 bases between. CDR1 is SGDLS and CDR2 is YYNGEE in the germline V gene. The length of the CDR3 is 15 residues.